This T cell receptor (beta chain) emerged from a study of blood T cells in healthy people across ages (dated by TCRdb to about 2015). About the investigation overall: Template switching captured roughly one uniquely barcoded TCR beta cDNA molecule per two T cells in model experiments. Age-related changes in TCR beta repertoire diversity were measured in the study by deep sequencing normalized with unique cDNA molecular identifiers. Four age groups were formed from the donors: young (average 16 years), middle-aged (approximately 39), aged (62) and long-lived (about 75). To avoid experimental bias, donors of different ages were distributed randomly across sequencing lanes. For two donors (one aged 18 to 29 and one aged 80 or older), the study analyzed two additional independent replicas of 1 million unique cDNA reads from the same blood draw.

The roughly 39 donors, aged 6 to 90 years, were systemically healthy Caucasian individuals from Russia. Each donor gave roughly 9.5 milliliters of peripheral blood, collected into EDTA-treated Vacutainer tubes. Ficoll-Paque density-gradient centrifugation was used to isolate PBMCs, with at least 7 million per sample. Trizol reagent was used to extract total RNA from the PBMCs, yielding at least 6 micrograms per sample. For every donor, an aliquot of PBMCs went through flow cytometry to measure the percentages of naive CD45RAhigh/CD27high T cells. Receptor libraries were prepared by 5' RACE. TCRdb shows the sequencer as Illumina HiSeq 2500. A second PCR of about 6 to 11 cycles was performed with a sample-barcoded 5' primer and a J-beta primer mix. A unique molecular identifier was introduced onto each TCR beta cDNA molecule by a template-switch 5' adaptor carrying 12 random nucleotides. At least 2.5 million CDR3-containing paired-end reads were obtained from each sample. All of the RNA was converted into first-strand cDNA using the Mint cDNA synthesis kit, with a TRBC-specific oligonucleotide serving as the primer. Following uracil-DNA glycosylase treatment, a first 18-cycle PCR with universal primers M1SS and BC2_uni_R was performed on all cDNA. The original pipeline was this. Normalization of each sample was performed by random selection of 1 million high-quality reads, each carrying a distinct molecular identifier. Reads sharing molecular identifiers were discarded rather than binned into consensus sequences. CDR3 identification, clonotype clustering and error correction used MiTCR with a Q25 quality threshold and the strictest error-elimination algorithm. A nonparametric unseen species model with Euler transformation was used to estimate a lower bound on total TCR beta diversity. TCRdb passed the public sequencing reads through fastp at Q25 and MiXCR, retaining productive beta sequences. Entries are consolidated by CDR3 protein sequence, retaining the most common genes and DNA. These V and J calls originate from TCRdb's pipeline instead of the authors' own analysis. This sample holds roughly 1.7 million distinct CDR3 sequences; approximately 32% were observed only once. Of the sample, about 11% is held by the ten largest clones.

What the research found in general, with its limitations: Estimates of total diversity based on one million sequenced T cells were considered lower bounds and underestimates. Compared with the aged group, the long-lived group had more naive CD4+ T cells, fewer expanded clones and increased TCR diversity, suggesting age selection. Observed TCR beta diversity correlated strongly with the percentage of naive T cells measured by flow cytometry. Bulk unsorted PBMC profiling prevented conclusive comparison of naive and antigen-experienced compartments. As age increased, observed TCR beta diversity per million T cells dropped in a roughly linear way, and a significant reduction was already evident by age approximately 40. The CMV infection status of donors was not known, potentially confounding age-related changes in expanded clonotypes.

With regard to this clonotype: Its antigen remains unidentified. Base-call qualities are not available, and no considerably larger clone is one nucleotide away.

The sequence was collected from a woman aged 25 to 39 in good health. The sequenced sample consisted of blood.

The CDR3 is CASIPDPSSSYEQYF. The DNA is as follows: TGTGCCAGCATCCCAGACCCATCCAGCTCCTACGAGCAGTACTTC. This chain joins TRBV6-6 to TRBJ2-7; a confident D gene designation cannot be given. V loses 7 bases of germline sequence and J loses 0 bases, and the interval between the two ends is 16 bases. Its CDR3 holds 15 amino acids, cysteine through phenylalanine. Kept here is only the CDR3 DNA, which spans 45 bases and is read in frame from base 1. Sequences MNHNY (CDR1) and SVGAGI (CDR2) are obtained from the germline V gene (reference sequence).